This T cell receptor (beta chain) was recorded in a study of cytotoxic CD8 clonotypes in ibrutinib-treated CLL. Frozen PBMC stocks contributed about 1.8 micrograms of genomic DNA to the TCR beta libraries. Profiled with immunoSEQ multiplex PCR; TCRdb holds only in-frame clones, not every one. This table has about 120,000 clones, 80% to 90% appearing once. The clonotype was recovered from a human donor with chronic lymphocytic leukemia. The sequenced sample was PBMCs, obtained after 24 months of ibrutinib treatment.

For the CDR3, the DNA is TGTGCCAGCAGCCAAGTGCCTGCTGAGCAGTTCTTC. Protein sequence: CASSQVPAEQFF. V and J are TRBV11-3 and TRBJ2-1, with D uncertain. Germline-derived CDR1 and CDR2 are SGHNT and YENEEA. V lost 5 bases, J lost 9 bases, and 11 bases lay in between. This CDR3 region has 12 residues.